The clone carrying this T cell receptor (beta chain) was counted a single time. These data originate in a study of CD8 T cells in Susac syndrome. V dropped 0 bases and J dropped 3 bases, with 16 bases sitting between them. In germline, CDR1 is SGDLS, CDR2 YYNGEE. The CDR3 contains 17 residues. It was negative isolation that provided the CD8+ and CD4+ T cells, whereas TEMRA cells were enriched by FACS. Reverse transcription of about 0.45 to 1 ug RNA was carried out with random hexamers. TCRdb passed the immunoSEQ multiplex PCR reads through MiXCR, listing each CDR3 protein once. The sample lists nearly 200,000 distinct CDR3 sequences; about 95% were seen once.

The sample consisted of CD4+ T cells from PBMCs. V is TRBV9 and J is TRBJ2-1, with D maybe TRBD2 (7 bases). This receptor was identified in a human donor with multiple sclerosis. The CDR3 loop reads CASSVARGEGLYNEQFF. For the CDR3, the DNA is TGTGCCAGCAGCGTAGCTAGGGGGGAGGGCCTCTACAATGAGCAGTTCTTC.